This record covers a single TCR beta chain. Its antigen specificity is not known. No much larger clone exists at a distance of one base, and base qualities are not known. The TCR beta CDR3 regions were amplified from RNA transcripts. For the first round of RT-PCR on the TCR CDR3, the HTBI primer set was used together with the Qiagen OneStep RT-PCR kit. A second multiplex PCR round built the libraries, followed by size selection and purification. Sequencing of the libraries was done on an Illumina HiSeq2000 using paired-end 100 bp reads. For the original study's pipeline: Raw data were processed with SOAPnuke, discarding reads with adapters, uncalled bases, mean Phred below 15, or no exact constant-primer or identifier match. COPE v1.2.5 was used to merge the high-quality paired reads, and each unique nucleotide sequence was defined as a clonotype. MiTCR v1.1 was used to align clonotypes to the IMGT TRBV, TRBD and TRBJ reference segments. Analysis was restricted to V-J combinations with a frequency above 0.0001, which covered roughly 99% of repertoires. A TCS score was defined as the ratio of F50 (clonal expansion) to E x V (chaos), with BLOSUM62-based TCRdist applied between CDR3 peptides within each V-J. Welch's t-statistics and random forest reduced roughly 540 V-J features to under 15, which were used in a naive Bayes classifier (R e1071). Using fastp trimming at Q25 and MiXCR clonotype assembly, TCRdb reanalyzed the public sequencing data and kept in-frame beta chains. All rows with the same CDR3 protein become a single entry with the most common DNA and genes. TCRdb, rather than the study authors, made the V and J calls. The sample table lists roughly 700,000 distinct CDR3 sequences, 14% of them with a count of one. The ten most abundant clones make up 10% of the sample.

After removal of 0 bases from V and 3 bases from J, the junction retains 7 bases not matched to a gene. From the cysteine through the phenylalanine, the CDR3 covers 16 amino acids. Just the 48-base CDR3 DNA is kept, in frame starting at base 1. CDR1 and CDR2 (SGDLS, YYNGEE) derive from the germline V gene. The data were obtained in a study of T cells in Graves' hyperthyroidism and ophthalmopathy (dated by TCRdb to the late 2010s). Looking at the study overall: Peripheral blood was sampled at the time of initial diagnosis, prior to any treatment. A discovery cohort of about 96 patients, 43 with Graves' ophthalmopathy and more than 55 with stable Graves' hyperthyroidism, was used to find distinguishing TCR V-J signatures. An independent validation cohort of under 20 hyperthyroidism patients and about 15 patients who later progressed to ophthalmopathy tested prospective prediction of ophthalmopathy. The 95 to 100 discovery patients were randomly divided into training and test sets at a 7:3 ratio. In addition, the study compared T-cell repertoires in thyroid tissue and in blood from a handful of Graves' hyperthyroidism patients. After blood sampling, hyperthyroidism patients were treated with methimazole at a starting dose of 30 mg daily, and ophthalmopathy patients were treated with high-dose intravenous methylprednisolone. The paper reports TCR Vbeta CDR3 sequencing of over 120 peripheral blood samples: over 40 ophthalmopathy, approximately 74 hyperthyroidism and 17 progressor patients.

Stable Graves' hyperthyroidism was defined as no progression to ophthalmopathy during 18 months of follow-up. Hyperthyroidism patients were newly diagnosed, with disease duration under 2 months, and aged 18 to 65 years. The study excluded patients with uncontrolled infections, other autoimmune diseases, pregnancy or lactation. Diagnoses were based on clinical symptoms, serum thyroxine and TRAb, thyroid ultrasound and orbital computed tomography. PBMCs were isolated from about 9 ml of fresh peripheral blood by Ficoll-Paque density gradient centrifugation. Total RNA was extracted with Trizol reagent, and quality was checked on an Agilent 2100 Bioanalyzer. Study-level results and caveats: Ophthalmopathy was separated from stable hyperthyroidism by a 13 V-J signature model, with about 86% sensitivity and about 84% specificity obtained in cross-validation and 80%/75% obtained in testing. Most expanded thyroid clonotypes (frequency above 0.001) were also detected in blood, a finding suggesting that blood repertoires may reflect thyroid immune responses. Sample size was not statistically predetermined, and blinding of investigators to group allocation was not performed. In validation, progression to ophthalmopathy was predicted by the model with more than 65% sensitivity and just over 72% specificity, a median of around 5.9 months before onset.

The sequence is built from TRBV9 and TRBJ2-7; 9 central bases correspond to TRBD1. This sequence was found in a woman between 18 and 30 years old with Graves' hyperthyroidism. Sequencing was done on a sample of blood. The sequence in DNA is TGTGCCAGCAGCGTAGCGGCGGGACAGGGTGTCTACGAGCAGTACTTC. It encodes CASSVAAGQGVYEQYF.